A selection of T cell receptor beta chains follows, all from one sample in a study of blood T cell repertoires in COVID-19. Libraries were prepared by immunoSEQ multiplex PCR; TCRdb keeps only in-frame clonotypes and omits some of them. The sample contains 62,000 or so clones, 85% to 90% of which appear only once. What was sequenced was peripheral blood. Source of these receptors: a man aged 50-59 years with acute or convalescent COVID-19. The CDR3 runs from the conserved cysteine through the conserved F or W. A D gene is named only where the DNA matches it firmly. Size is omitted from some rows. Given values are once, few, many or a class for expanded clones.

clone_size | j_call | d_call | v_call | cdr3_nt | cdr3_aa
NA | TRBJ2-2 | TRBD2 | TRBV11-2 | TGTGCCAGCAGAACCATAGCGGGAGGGCCTGACACCGGGGAGCTGTTTTTT | CASRTIAGGPDTGELFF
NA | TRBJ1-5 | NA | TRBV28 | TGTGCCAGCAGTTTTTACCCGGACAGCAATAGCAATCAGCCCCAGCATTTT | CASSFYPDSNSNQPQHF
NA | TRBJ1-2 | NA | TRBV18 | TGTGCCAGCTCACCGTCAGGGGATAACTATGGCTACACCTTC | CASSPSGDNYGYTF
NA | TRBJ1-1 | TRBD1 | TRBV6-2/TRBV6-3 | TGTGCCAGCAGCCCACCCTCCGACAGGGCGGTCTCTGAAGCTTTCTTT | CASSPPSDRAVSEAFF
NA | TRBJ2-2 | TRBD1 | TRBV4-1 | TGCGCCAGCAGCCTCCGGGACAGGGGGCATATTACCGGGGAGCTGTTTTTT | CASSLRDRGHITGELFF
NA | TRBJ2-3 | TRBD1 | TRBV6-5 | TGTGCCAGCAGGGACAGGGGAGGCACAGATACGCAGTATTTT | CASRDRGGTDTQYF
NA | TRBJ2-1 | TRBD2 | TRBV29-1 | TGCAGCGTTGTCTGGACTAGCTTTCGTGAGCAGTTCTTC | CSVVWTSFREQFF
NA | TRBJ2-5 | NA | TRBV7-2 | TGTGCCAGCAGCTTAGACTACAGGGAGAAAGAGACCCAGTACTTC | CASSLDYREKETQYF
NA | TRBJ1-1 | NA | TRBV6-5 | TGTGCCAGCAGTTACACCCGGAGGCTAGGGAACACTGAAGCTTTCTTT | CASSYTRRLGNTEAFF
once | TRBJ2-3 | TRBD2 | TRBV6-2/TRBV6-3 | TGTGCCAGCAGTTACGATACTAGCGGGATGGCAGATACGCAGTATTTT | CASSYDTSGMADTQYF
NA | TRBJ1-3 | NA | TRBV19 | TGTGCCAGTAGCCCCAACCCAGGGTCCGGAAACACCATATATTTT | CASSPNPGSGNTIYF